This T cell receptor beta chain was identified during a study of molecular identifiers for immune sequencing clone quantification. Using a CD8+CD4-CCR7+CD45RA+ phenotype, naive CD8 T cells were sorted. The CDR3 has 16 amino acids. CDR1 is LGHNA and CDR2 is YSLEER in the germline V gene. V was shortened by 0 bases and J by 0 bases, with 9 bases between the two germline ends. TCRdb itself ran the PCR reads through MiXCR, one entry per CDR3 protein. The sample lists over 550,000 distinct CDR3 sequences, over 25% occurring once. This sequence joins TRBV4-3 and TRBJ2-1; the D gene could be TRBD1 or TRBD2 (5 bases each). This receptor was obtained from a human donor in good health. Some libraries in this study had Jurkat cell RNA spiked in. The sample taken for sequencing was naive CD8+ T cells from blood, with Jurkat cell RNA spiked in. As to subset: FACS-sorted CD8+CD4-CCR7+CD45RA+ naive T cells. CDR3 amino acids: CASSQEVGASYNEQFF. The CDR3 DNA sequence: TGCGCCAGCAGCCAAGAAGTCGGGGCCTCCTACAATGAGCAGTTCTTC.